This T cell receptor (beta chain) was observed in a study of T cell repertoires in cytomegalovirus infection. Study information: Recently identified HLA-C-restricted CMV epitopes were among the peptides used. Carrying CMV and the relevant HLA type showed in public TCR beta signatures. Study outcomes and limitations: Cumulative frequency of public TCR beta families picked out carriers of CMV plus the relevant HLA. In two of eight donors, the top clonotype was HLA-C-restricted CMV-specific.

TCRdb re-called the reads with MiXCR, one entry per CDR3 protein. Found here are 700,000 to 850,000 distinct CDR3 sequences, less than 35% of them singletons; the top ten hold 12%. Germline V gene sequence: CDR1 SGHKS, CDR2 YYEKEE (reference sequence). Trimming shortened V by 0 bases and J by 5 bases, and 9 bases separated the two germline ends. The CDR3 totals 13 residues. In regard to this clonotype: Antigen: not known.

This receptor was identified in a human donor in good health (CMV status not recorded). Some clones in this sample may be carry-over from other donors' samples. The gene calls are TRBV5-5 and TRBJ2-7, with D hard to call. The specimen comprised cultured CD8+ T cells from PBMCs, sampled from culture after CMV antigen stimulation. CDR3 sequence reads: CASSLGSQHEQYF. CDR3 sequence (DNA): TGTGCCAGCAGCTTGGGTTCTCAGCACGAGCAGTACTTC.